This entry describes one TCR beta chain. Per the original data handling: Nucleated cell number was recorded as an estimate derived from reference gene primer amplification. Here immunoSEQ multiplex PCR was the method, and the copy in TCRdb shows in-frame clones only, minus some. V, J and clone size were drawn from that table, and D and trimming were deduced from the DNA. Here the sample spans 80,000 or so clones, around 83% being singletons. Trimming shortened V by 6 bases and J by 1 base, and 8 bases separated the two germline ends. The length of the CDR3 is 13 residues. The germline gives CDR1 MNHNY, CDR2 SVGAGI (reference sequence). The sample comes from a study of blood T cell repertoires in COVID-19. Whole-study context: PBMCs, B-cell-depleted T cells, or T cells were the source of the cDNA or gDNA that made up the material.

Enrollment of patients from Seattle took place during active infection, with longitudinal follow-up. The sequenced sample consisted of peripheral blood. This TCR derives from a man in his sixties with COVID-19, enrolled during active disease. V gene TRBV6-6 combines with J gene TRBJ2-3; TRBD2 might be the D (6 bases). CDR3 sequence: CASRASGTDTQYF. DNA for the CDR3: TGTGCCAGCAGGGCTAGCGGCACAGATACGCAGTATTTT.